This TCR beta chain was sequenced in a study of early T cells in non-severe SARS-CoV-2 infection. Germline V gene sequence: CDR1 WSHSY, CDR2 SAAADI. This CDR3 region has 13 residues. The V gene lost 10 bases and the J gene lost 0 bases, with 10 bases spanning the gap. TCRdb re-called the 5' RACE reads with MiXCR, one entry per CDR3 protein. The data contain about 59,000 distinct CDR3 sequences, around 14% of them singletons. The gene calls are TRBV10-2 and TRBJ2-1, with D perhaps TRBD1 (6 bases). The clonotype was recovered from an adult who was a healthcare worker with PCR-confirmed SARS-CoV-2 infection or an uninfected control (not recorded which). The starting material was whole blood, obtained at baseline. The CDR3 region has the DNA TGCGCCATCGGGACAAGCTCCTACAATGAGCAGTTCTTC. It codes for CAIGTSSYNEQFF.